This T cell receptor beta chain was obtained from a study of T cell repertoires in cytomegalovirus infection. Study-wide background: Public TCR beta signatures provided an indication of both CMV infection and a matching HLA type.

This clonotype was seen at least ten times. MiXCR was run by TCRdb on the reads, yielding one entry per CDR3 protein. The sample lists about 530,000 distinct CDR3 sequences; more than 20% were seen once. The V end lost 2 bases, the J end lost 6 bases, and 11 bases lay between the germline ends. Germline-derived CDR1 and CDR2 are SGHTA and FQGNSA. The CDR3 extends over 14 amino acids. The sequenced sample was PBMCs. The genes are TRBV7-2 and TRBJ2-1; the D gene could be TRBD1 or TRBD2 (5 bases each). The sequence came from a human donor in good health (CMV status not recorded). Some clones in this sample may be carry-over from other donors' samples. CDR3 in DNA: TGTGCCAGCAGCTTACAACGGGACGGCAATGAGCAGTTCTTC. It specifies CASSLQRDGNEQFF.